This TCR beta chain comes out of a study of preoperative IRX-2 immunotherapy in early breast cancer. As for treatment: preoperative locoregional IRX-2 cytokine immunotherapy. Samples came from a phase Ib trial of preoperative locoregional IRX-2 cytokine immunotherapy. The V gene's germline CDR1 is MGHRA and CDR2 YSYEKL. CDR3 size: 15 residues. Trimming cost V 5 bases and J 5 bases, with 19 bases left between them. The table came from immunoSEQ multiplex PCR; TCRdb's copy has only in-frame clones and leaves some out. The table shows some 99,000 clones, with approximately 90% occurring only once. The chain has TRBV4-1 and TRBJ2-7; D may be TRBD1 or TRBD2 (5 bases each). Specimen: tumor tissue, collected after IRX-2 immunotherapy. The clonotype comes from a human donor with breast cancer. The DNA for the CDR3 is TGCGCCAGCAGCTTGGGGACGGGACCTTGGGACGAGCAGTACTTC. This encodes CASSLGTGPWDEQYF.